A selection of T cell receptor beta chains follows, all from one sample in a study of PD-L1 blockade in urothelial cancer. The protocol was immunoSEQ multiplex PCR, while the TCRdb copy is restricted to in-frame clones and leaves out a portion. The sample carries about 50,000 clones, roughly 87% recorded once. The sample was PBMCs, taken around atezolizumab (anti-PD-L1) treatment. The receptors originated from a woman aged 60-75 years with urothelial cancer. Each CDR3 is given with its conserved first and last residue. D genes are given only for firm matches. Clone size, where shown, is once, few, many, or a class for clones that have expanded.

>TRBD1|TRBV6-1|NA|TRBJ2-7|14
CASIKRTGSYEQYF
TGTGCCAGCATCAAAAGGACAGGTTCCTACGAGCAGTACTTC
>NA|TRBV28|NA|TRBJ2-5|14
CASSFRVRAETQYF
TGTGCCAGCAGTTTTCGGGTTCGAGCGGAGACCCAGTACTTC
>NA|TRBV6-6|NA|TRBJ2-2|16
CASSLDLAPGTGELFF
TGTGCCAGCAGTTTAGACTTAGCCCCGGGCACCGGGGAGCTGTTTTTT
>NA|TRBV28|NA|TRBJ1-2|13
CASAFRGNYGYTF
TGTGCCTCAGCATTTAGGGGTAACTATGGCTACACCTTC
>TRBD1|TRBV19|NA|TRBJ1-6|18
CASRTGTGPALGVSPLHF
TGTGCCAGTAGAACCGGGACAGGCCCTGCGTTGGGAGTTTCACCCCTCCACTTT
>TRBD1|TRBV7-9|NA|TRBJ1-1|16
CASSSPGQGGNTEAFF
TGTGCCAGCAGCTCTCCGGGACAGGGGGGGAACACTGAAGCTTTCTTT
>TRBD1|TRBV4-3|NA|TRBJ2-6|20
CASSRRSNRGSISGANVLTF
TGCGCCAGCAGCCGAAGAAGTAACAGGGGTTCTATCTCTGGGGCCAACGTCCTGACTTTC
>NA|TRBV10-3|NA|TRBJ1-1|13
CAIKNRSHTEAFF
TGTGCCATCAAGAACAGGTCGCACACTGAAGCTTTCTTT
>TRBD1|TRBV5-1|NA|TRBJ2-1|15
CASSLETGASHEQFF
TGCGCCAGCAGCTTGGAAACAGGGGCTTCTCATGAGCAGTTCTTC
>TRBD1|TRBV7-9|NA|TRBJ1-3|17
CASSHLGQASSGNTIYF
TGTGCCAGCAGCCACCTGGGACAGGCCAGCTCTGGAAACACCATATATTTT
>NA|TRBV9|few|TRBJ2-1|19
CASSVVAASMDPIYNEQFF
TGTGCCAGCAGCGTCGTAGCGGCCTCGATGGATCCCATTTACAATGAGCAGTTCTTC
>NA|TRBV7-3|NA|TRBJ2-3|13
CASSQISTDTQYF
TGTGCCAGCAGCCAAATTAGCACAGATACGCAGTATTTT
>NA|TRBV4-1|NA|TRBJ1-2|15
CASSQVGGLIHGYTF
TGCGCCAGCAGCCAAGTCGGAGGGCTTATACATGGCTACACCTTC
>NA|TRBV10-3|NA|TRBJ1-5|15
CAISEGRQGYQPQHF
TGTGCCATCTCCGAAGGGCGGCAGGGTTATCAGCCCCAGCATTTT
>NA|TRBV6-5|NA|TRBJ1-6|14
CAIRGSSYNSPLHF
TGTGCCATCCGCGGGAGCTCCTATAATTCACCCCTCCACTTT
>TRBD1|TRBV5-4|NA|TRBJ2-5|14
CASSFRQGTETQYF
TGTGCCAGCAGCTTCCGACAGGGAACGGAGACCCAGTACTTC
>TRBD2|TRBV19|NA|TRBJ2-2|19
CASSIEGLAGGTNTGELFF
TGTGCCAGTAGTATAGAAGGACTAGCGGGAGGAACGAACACCGGGGAGCTGTTTTTT
>NA|TRBV4-3|NA|TRBJ1-5|13
CASSQDENQPQHF
TGCGCCAGCAGCCAAGATGAGAATCAGCCCCAGCATTTT
>TRBD2|TRBV11-2|few|TRBJ2-7|15
CASSLGTSGSYEQYF
TGTGCCAGCAGCCTCGGGACTAGCGGGAGCTACGAGCAGTACTTC
>NA|TRBV29-1|few|TRBJ1-4|12
CSVGQTGQKLFF
TGCAGCGTTGGACAGACCGGGCAGAAACTGTTTTTT
>NA|TRBV7-2|NA|TRBJ2-5|18
CASSPNLANLIRGETQYF
TGTGCCAGCAGCCCAAATCTCGCCAACCTCATCCGGGGAGAGACCCAGTACTTC
>TRBD2|TRBV19|NA|TRBJ2-3|19
CASSIDWNLAGAHKDTQYF
TGTGCCAGTAGTATAGATTGGAATTTAGCGGGAGCGCACAAAGATACGCAGTATTTT
>TRBD1|TRBV19|NA|TRBJ1-1|16
CASSVLQGARGTEAFF
TGTGCCAGTAGTGTCCTACAGGGGGCTCGGGGCACTGAAGCTTTCTTT
>NA|TRBV7-2|NA|TRBJ1-2|14
CASSSRDTEEGYTF
TGTGCCAGCAGCTCTCGGGACACGGAGGAGGGCTACACCTTC
>TRBD2|TRBV14|NA|TRBJ2-5|17
CASSPRLAGEYQETQYF
TGTGCCAGCAGCCCCCGTTTGGCGGGGGAGTACCAAGAGACCCAGTACTTC
>TRBD1|TRBV7-2|NA|TRBJ2-5|13
CASSWGQSETQYF
TGTGCCAGCAGCTGGGGACAGTCAGAGACCCAGTACTTC
>NA|TRBV6-5|NA|TRBJ1-1|15
CASSYSSAGNTEAFF
TGTGCCAGCAGTTACTCGTCGGCAGGGAACACTGAAGCTTTCTTT
>TRBD1|TRBV7-6|NA|TRBJ1-2|14
CASSKGQEPYGYTF
TGTGCCAGCAGTAAGGGACAGGAACCCTATGGCTACACCTTC
>TRBD1|TRBV19|NA|TRBJ2-2|15
CASSMDRGGTGELFF
TGTGCCAGTAGTATGGACAGGGGTGGCACCGGGGAGCTGTTTTTT
>NA|TRBV5-8|NA|TRBJ2-5|12
CASSINQETQYF
TGTGCCAGCAGCATAAACCAAGAGACCCAGTACTTC
>NA|TRBV2|NA|TRBJ1-1|13
CASSVRGSTEAFF
TGTGCCAGCAGTGTTAGAGGGAGCACTGAAGCTTTCTTT
>TRBD2|TRBV7-6|once|TRBJ2-1|14
CASSPTSGGAQQFF
TGTGCCAGCAGCCCGACTAGCGGGGGGGCCCAGCAGTTCTTC
>NA|TRBV6-5|NA|TRBJ1-1|11
CASSSPQEAFF
TGTGCCAGCAGTTCCCCCCAAGAAGCTTTCTTT
>TRBD2|TRBV18|NA|TRBJ2-7|17
CASSPLVRSGVVYEQYF
TGTGCCAGCTCACCACTCGTTCGCAGCGGGGTGGTCTACGAGCAGTACTTC
>NA|TRBV21-1|NA|TRBJ1-5|17
CASSKERYRQSREPQHF
TGTGCCAGCAGCAAAGAACGGTACCGTCAGTCCCGGGAGCCCCAGCATTTT
>NA|TRBV2|NA|TRBJ2-2|14
CASSEQVNTGELFF
TGTGCCAGCAGTGAACAGGTGAACACCGGGGAGCTGTTTTTT
>TRBD1|TRBV27|NA|TRBJ1-5|15
CASSFRTGVGQPQHF
TGTGCCAGCAGTTTCCGAACAGGGGTTGGCCAGCCCCAGCATTTT
>TRBD2|TRBV19|few|TRBJ2-5|13
CAVATAGSETQYF
TGTGCCGTGGCGACAGCGGGAAGCGAGACCCAGTACTTC
>TRBD1|TRBV5-8|NA|TRBJ1-2|17
CASSPRQGNFLIYGYTF
TGTGCCAGCAGCCCGCGACAGGGGAACTTTCTTATCTATGGCTACACCTTC
>TRBD1|TRBV9|NA|TRBJ2-1|14
CASSSLTQGYEQFF
TGTGCCAGCAGCTCCCTAACACAGGGGTATGAGCAGTTCTTC
>NA|TRBV15|NA|TRBJ2-5|14
CATSRNGQEETQYF
TGTGCCACCAGCAGAAACGGACAAGAAGAGACCCAGTACTTC
>TRBD1|TRBV23-1|NA|TRBJ1-5|17
CASSPCLRDRGPGVKHF
TGCGCCAGCAGTCCCTGCCTTCGGGACAGGGGGCCCGGTGTTAAGCATTTT